This T cell receptor beta chain was identified in a study of blood T cell repertoires in COVID-19. At the level of the study: Spain, Italy and the United States supplied samples that represented acute and convalescent COVID-19. T cells, B-cell-depleted T cells, or PBMCs provided the cDNA or gDNA that served as material.

This CDR3 is built from 12 residues. V lost 5 bases, J lost 4 bases, and 3 bases stayed unmatched. CDR1 and CDR2 from the germline V gene are GTSNPN and SVGIG (reference sequence). In the source study's methods: For nucleated cells, counts were estimated from reference gene primer amplification. The assay was immunoSEQ multiplex PCR, and TCRdb's table has in-frame clones only and misses some. That table gives V, J and clone size, and the DNA gave D and trimming. The top ten hold around 2.6% of the sample, which has 180,000 or so clones, 87% seen once. This TCR derives from a man aged 35 to 55 with active or convalescent COVID-19. Input material: peripheral blood. J is TRBJ1-1 and V is TRBV30; 8 nucleotides agree with TRBD1. As DNA, the CDR3 is TGTGCCTGGGCGACAGGGGTCACTGAAGCTTTCTTT. It yields the protein CAWATGVTEAFF.